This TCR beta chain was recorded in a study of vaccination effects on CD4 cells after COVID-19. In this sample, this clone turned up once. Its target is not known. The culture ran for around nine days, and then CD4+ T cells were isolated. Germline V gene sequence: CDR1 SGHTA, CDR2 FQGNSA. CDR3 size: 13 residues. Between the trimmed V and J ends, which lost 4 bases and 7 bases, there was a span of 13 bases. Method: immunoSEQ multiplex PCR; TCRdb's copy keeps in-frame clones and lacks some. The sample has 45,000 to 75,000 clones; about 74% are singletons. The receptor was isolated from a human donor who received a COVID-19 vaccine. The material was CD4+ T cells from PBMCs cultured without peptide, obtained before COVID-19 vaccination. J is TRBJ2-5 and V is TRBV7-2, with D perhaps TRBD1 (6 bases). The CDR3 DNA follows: TGTGCCAGCAGCTCACAGGGAGAGGGGACCCAGTACTTC. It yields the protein CASSSQGEGTQYF.